This T cell receptor (beta chain) was profiled in a study of T-cell reconstitution after alpha-beta-depleted transplantation in children. Preparation of the TCRbeta library involved a method that used unique molecular identifiers. TCRdb used MiXCR to reprocess the PCR reads, holding one entry per CDR3 protein. This table holds about 200,000 distinct CDR3 sequences, approximately 6.8% found once. Trimming removed 10 bases from V and 5 bases from J; junction bases left unmatched: 19. The CDR3 loop spans 16 amino acids. On this clonotype: What it binds is unknown.

Study-level findings and limits: Surviving thymic progenitors and recipient T cells were the source of high TCRbeta diversity at day 60 in some patients.

This TCR derives from a girl under three years old with combined immunodeficiency, due to receive a stem cell transplant. The sequenced sample was PBMCs, obtained before TCRalphabeta/CD19-depleted stem cell transplant. This chain links TRBV12-3 or TRBV12-4 with TRBJ2-5, with 7 bases matching TRBD2. For the CDR3, the DNA is TGTGCCATCTGTTTTGGTCTAGCGGCCCTAGGGGAGACCCAGTACTTC. It encodes CAICFGLAALGETQYF.